The entry below describes one T cell receptor (beta chain). Trimming left V 6 bases short and J 3 bases short, with 18 bases between. The CDR3 runs to 15 residues. Germline V gives CDR1 SNHLY, CDR2 FYNNEI. The record originates from a study of shared clonotypes between healthy human individuals. It was CD45RO-negative cells, positively selected for CCR7, that made up naive CD8 cells, with terminally differentiated effector memory CD45RA+ cells excluded. The method was immunoSEQ multiplex PCR; TCRdb's version includes in-frame clones alone and lacks a portion of them. Altogether about 2 million clones are present, approximately 94% being singletons, with the ten largest covering roughly 1.2%.

This chain links TRBV2 with TRBJ2-7; tentative D call: TRBD2 (5 bases). The TCR was taken from a man between 18 and 29 years old in good health. Sequencing input: naive CD8+ T cells sorted from blood. CDR3 sequence (DNA): TGTGCCAGCAGCGCTAGCTCCTCTCTGGTCTACGAGCAGTACTTC. Translating it yields CASSASSSLVYEQYF. Using reference TRBV2 and TRBJ2-7 for the parts outside the CDR3, the full variable domain is EPEVTQTPSHQVTQMGQEVILRCVPISNHLYFYWYRQILGQKVEFLVSFYNNEISEKSEIFDDQFSVERPDGSNFTLKIRSTKLEDSAMYFCASSASSSLVYEQYFGPGTRLTVT.